The clone carrying this T cell receptor (beta chain) was picked up many times. Its specificity is not known. The data derive from a study of PD-1 blockade in classical Hodgkin lymphoma. Study information: It was nivolumab at 3 mg/kg, given intravenously every 2 weeks, that patients received. Study results and limitations: Anyone who began nivolumab under 1 year after ASCT was excluded. When set against healthy donors, newly diagnosed patients were reported to show lower baseline TCR diversity. Diversity similar to that of newly diagnosed patients was seen at baseline in complete responders.

Every single patient, without exception, relapsed after autologous stem cell transplantation, and brentuximab vedotin exposure varied. The V and J ends lost 3 bases and 6 bases, in that order; junction bases with no gene match: 6. This CDR3 contains 14 residues. Germline assignment: CDR1 SGHRS and CDR2 YFSETQ. Assay used: immunoSEQ multiplex PCR; TCRdb lists only in-frame clones, some missing. The top ten clones hold about 9% of a sample with 120,000 to 150,000 clones, under 85% of them seen once. This sequence was found in a human donor with classical Hodgkin lymphoma. The rearrangement joins TRBV5-1 to TRBJ2-3, with 8 nucleotides matching TRBD1. The source was peripheral blood mononuclear cells (PBMCs), collected before the second cycle of nivolumab. The CDR3 spells CASSSGQGADTQYF. DNA for the CDR3: TGCGCCAGCAGCTCTGGACAGGGTGCCGATACGCAGTATTTT.